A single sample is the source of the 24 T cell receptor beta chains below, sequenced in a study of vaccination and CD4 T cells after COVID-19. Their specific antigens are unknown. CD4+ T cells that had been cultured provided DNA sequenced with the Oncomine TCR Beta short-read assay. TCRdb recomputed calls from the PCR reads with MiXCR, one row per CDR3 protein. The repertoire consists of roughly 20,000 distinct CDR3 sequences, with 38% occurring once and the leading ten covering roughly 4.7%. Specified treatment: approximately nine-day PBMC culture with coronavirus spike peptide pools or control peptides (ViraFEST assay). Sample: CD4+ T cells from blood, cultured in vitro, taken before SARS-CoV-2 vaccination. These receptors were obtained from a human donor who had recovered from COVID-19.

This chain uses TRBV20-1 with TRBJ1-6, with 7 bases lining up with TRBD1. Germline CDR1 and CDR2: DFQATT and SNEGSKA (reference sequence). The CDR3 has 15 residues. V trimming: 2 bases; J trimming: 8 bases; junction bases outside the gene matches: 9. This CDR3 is CSARFSTGDDSPLHF. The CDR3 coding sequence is TGCAGTGCTAGATTTAGCACAGGGGACGATTCACCCCTCCACTTT.

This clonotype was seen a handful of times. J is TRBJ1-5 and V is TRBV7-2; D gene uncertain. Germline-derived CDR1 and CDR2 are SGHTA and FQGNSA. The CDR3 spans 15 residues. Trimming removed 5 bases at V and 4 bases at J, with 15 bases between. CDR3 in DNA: TGTGCCAGCAGCCCCGGAACACGAGATAATCAGCCCCAGCATTTT. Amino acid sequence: CASSPGTRDNQPQHF.

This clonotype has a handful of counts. CDR3 loop: CASSSPGQGRTEAFF. In nucleotides, the CDR3 is TGTGCCAGCAGTTCACCTGGACAGGGAAGGACTGAAGCTTTCTTT. The V gene is TRBV12-3 or TRBV12-4, the J gene TRBJ1-1; TRBD1 aligns across 8 bases. The CDR3 covers 15 residues. After removal of 4 bases from V and 5 bases from J, the junction contained 9 bases not matched to a gene.

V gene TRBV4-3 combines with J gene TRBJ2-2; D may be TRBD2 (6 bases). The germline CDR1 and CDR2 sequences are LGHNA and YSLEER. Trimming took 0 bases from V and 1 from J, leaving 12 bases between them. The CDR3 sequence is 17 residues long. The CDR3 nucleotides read TGCGCCAGCAGCCAAGAACGGGAGAGACTGAACACCGGGGAGCTGTTTTTT. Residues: CASSQERERLNTGELFF.

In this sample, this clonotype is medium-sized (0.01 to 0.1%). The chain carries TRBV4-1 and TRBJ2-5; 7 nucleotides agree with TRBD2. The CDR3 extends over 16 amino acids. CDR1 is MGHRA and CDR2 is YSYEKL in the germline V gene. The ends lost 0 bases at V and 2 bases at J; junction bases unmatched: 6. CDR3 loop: CASSQDRLADQETQYF. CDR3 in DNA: TGCGCCAGCAGCCAAGATCGGCTAGCGGATCAAGAGACCCAGTACTTC.

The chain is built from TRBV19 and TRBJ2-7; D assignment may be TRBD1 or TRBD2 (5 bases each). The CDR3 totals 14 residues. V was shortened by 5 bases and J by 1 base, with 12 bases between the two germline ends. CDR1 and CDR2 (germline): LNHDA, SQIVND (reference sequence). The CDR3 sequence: CASSSRDGSYEQYF. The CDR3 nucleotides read TGTGCCAGTAGTTCCCGGGACGGATCCTACGAGCAGTACTTC. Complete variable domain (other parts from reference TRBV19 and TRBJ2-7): DGGITQSPKYLFRKEGQNVTLSCEQNLNHDAMYWYRQDPGQGLRLIYYSQIVNDFQKGDIAEGYSVSREKKESFPLTVTSAQKNPTAFYLCASSSRDGSYEQYFGPGTRLTVT.

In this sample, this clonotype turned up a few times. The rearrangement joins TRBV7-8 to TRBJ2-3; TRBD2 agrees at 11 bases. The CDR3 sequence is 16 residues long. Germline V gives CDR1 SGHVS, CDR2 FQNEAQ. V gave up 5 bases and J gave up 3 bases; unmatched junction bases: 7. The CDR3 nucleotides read TGTGCCAGCAGCCCAGCGGCTAGCGGGAGGACAGATACGCAGTATTTT. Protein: CASSPAASGRTDTQYF.

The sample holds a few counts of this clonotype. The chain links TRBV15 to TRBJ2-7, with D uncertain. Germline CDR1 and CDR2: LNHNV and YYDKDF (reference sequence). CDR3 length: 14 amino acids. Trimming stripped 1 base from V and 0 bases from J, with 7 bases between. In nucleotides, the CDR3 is TGTGCCACCAGCAGAGGTCGGGTCTCCTACGAGCAGTACTTC. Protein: CATSRGRVSYEQYF.

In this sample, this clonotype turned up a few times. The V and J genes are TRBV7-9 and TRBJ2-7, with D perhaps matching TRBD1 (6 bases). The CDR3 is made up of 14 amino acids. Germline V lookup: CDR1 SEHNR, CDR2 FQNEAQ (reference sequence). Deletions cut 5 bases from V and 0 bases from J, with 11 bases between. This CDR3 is CASSPTGFSYEQYF. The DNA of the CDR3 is TGTGCCAGCAGCCCAACAGGGTTCTCCTACGAGCAGTACTTC.

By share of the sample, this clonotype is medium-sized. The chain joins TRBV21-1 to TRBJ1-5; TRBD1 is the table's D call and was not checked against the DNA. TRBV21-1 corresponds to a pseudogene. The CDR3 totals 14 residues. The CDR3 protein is CASIGSGAHQPQHF. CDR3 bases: TGTGCCAGCATTGGATCAGGGGCCCATCAGCCCCAGCATTTT.

CDR3 in amino acids: CASSQRSAVARTGELFF. The CDR3 nucleotides read TGTGCCAGCAGTCAGCGGTCAGCCGTCGCGAGAACCGGGGAGCTGTTTTTT. V usage is TRBV27 and J usage is TRBJ2-2, with D perhaps TRBD2 (5 bases). The CDR3 is made up of 17 amino acids. Trimming stripped 5 bases from V and 5 bases from J, with 21 bases between. The V gene's germline CDR1 is MNHEY and CDR2 SMNVEV (reference sequence).

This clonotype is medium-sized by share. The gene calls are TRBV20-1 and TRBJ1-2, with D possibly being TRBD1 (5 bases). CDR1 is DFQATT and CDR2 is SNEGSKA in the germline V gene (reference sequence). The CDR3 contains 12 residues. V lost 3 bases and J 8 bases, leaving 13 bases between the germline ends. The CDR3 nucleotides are TGCAGTGCTAGTCCGGGGGTGGGCGGCTACACCTTC. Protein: CSASPGVGGYTF.

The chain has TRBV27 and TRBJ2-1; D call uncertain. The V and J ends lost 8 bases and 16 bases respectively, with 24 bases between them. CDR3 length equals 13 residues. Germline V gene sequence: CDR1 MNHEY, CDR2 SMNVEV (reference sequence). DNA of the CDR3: TGTGCCAGCGGAGTCGACCAACCGATACCTCGATTCTTC. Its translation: CASGVDQPIPRFF.

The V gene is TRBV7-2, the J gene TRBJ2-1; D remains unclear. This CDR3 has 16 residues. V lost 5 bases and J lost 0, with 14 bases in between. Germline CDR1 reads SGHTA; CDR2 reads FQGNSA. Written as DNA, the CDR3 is TGTGCCAGCAGCGGACGAAAGTTCCGCTCCTACAATGAGCAGTTCTTC. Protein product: CASSGRKFRSYNEQFF.

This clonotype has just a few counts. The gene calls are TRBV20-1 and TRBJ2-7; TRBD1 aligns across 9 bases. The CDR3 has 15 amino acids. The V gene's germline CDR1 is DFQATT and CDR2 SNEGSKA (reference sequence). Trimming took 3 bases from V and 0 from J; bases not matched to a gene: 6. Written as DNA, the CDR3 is TGCAGTGCTAGCTTCCCGACAGGGGGCTCCTACGAGCAGTACTTC. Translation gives CSASFPTGGSYEQYF.

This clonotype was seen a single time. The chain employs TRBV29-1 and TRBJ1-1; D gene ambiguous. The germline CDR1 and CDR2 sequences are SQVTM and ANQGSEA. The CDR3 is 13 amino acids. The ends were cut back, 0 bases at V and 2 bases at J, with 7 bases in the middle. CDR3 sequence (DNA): TGCAGCGTTGAAGAGTACCTAAACACTGAAGCTTTCTTT. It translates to CSVEEYLNTEAFF.

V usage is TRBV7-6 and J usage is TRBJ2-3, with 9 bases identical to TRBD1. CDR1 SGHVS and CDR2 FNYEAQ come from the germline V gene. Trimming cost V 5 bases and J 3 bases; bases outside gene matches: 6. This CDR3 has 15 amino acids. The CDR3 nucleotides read TGTGCCAGCAGCCGCGTGACAGGGGGGACAGATACGCAGTATTTT. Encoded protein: CASSRVTGGTDTQYF.

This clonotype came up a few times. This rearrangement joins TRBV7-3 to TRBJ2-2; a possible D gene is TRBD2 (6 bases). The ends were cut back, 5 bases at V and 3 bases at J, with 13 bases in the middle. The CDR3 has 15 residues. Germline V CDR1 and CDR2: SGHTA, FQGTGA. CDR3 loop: CASSLYGGDTGELFF. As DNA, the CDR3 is TGTGCCAGCAGCCTGTACGGGGGTGACACCGGGGAGCTGTTTTTT.

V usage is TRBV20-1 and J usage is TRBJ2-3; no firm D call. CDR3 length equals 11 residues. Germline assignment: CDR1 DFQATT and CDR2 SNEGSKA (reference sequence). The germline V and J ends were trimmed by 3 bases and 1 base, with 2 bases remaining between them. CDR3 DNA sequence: TGCAGTGCTAGCGGCACAGATACGCAGTATTTT. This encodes CSASGTDTQYF.

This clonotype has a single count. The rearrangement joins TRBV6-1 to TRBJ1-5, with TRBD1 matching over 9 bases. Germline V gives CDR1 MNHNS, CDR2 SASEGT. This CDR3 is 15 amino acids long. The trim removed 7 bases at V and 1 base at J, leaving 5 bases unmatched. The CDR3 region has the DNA TGTGCCAGCAAGGGACAGGGTCCAAGCAATCAGCCCCAGCATTTT. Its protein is CASKGQGPSNQPQHF.

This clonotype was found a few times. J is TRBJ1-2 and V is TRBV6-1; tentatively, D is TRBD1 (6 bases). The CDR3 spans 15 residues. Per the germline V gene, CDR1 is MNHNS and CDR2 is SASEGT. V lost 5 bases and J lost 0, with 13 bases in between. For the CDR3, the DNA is TGTGCCAGCAGTATCACACAGGGAGCTAACTATGGCTACACCTTC. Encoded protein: CASSITQGANYGYTF.

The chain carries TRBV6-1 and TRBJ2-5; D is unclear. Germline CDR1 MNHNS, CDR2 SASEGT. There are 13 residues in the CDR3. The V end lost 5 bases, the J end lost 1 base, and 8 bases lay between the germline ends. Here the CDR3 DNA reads TGTGCCAGCAGTCCCGAGTTCCAAGAGACCCAGTACTTC. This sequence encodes CASSPEFQETQYF.

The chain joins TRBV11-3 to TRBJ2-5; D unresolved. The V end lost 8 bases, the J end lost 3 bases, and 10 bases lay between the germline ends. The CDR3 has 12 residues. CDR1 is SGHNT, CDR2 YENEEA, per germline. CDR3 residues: CASPQKEETQYF. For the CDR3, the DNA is TGTGCCAGCCCGCAAAAGGAAGAGACCCAGTACTTC.

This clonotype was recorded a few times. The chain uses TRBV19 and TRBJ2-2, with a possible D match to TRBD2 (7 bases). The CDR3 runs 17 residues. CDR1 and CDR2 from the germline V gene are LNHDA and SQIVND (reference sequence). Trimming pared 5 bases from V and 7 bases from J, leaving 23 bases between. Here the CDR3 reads CASSSGTLGGLGGELFF. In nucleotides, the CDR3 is TGTGCCAGTAGTTCTGGGACCTTGGGGGGGCTCGGCGGGGAGCTGTTTTTT.